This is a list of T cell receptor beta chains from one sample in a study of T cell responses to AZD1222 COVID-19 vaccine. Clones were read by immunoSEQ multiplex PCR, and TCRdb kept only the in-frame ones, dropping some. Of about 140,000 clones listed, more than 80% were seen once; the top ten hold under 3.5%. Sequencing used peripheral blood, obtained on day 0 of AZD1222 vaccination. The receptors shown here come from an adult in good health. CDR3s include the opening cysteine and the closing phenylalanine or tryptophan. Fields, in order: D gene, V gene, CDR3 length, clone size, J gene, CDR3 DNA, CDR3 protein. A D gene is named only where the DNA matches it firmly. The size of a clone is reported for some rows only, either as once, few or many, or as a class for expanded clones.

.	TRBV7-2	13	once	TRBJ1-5	TGTGCCAGCAGCTTAGAAAGCAATCAGCCCCAGCATTTT	CASSLESNQPQHF
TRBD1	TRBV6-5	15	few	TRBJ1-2	TGTGCCAGCAGCCTAGACAGGGGAAAGAACTATGGCTACACCTTC	CASSLDRGKNYGYTF
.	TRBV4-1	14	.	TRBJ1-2	TGCGCCAGCAGCCCCGGGGCAGGGCGCGAAGGCTACACCTTC	CASSPGAGREGYTF
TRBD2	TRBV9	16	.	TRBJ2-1	TGTGCCAGCAGCGTTAGACTAGCGGGGGACTACAATGAGCAGTTCTTC	CASSVRLAGDYNEQFF
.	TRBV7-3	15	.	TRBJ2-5	TGTGCCAGCAGCTTAATGGGGACAACCCAAGAGACCCAGTACTTC	CASSLMGTTQETQYF
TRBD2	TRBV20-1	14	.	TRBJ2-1	TGCAGTGCTAGTTACAGCGGGGTTGCCAATGAGCAGTTCTTC	CSASYSGVANEQFF
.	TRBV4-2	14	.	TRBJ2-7	TGTGCCAGCAGCGACGTCCGTTCCTCCTACGAGCAGTACTTC	CASSDVRSSYEQYF
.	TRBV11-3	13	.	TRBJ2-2	TGTGCCAGCAGCTTAAGGGGCTCGGGGGAGCTGTTTTTT	CASSLRGSGELFF
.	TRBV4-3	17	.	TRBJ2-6	TGCGCCAGCAGCCAAGCCCGGAGCAGCTCTGGGGCCAACGTCCTGACTTTC	CASSQARSSSGANVLTF
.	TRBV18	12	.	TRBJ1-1	TGTGCCAGCTTCAAGGTGGACACTGAAGCTTTCTTT	CASFKVDTEAFF
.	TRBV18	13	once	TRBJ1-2	TGTGCCAGCTCACCGGACAGCGACTATGGCTACACCTTC	CASSPDSDYGYTF
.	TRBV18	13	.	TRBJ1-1	TGTGCCAGCTCACCACCGTGGTCCGCTGAAGCTTTCTTT	CASSPPWSAEAFF
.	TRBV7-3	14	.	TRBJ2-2	TGTGCCAGCAGCTTAGGTGGGAACACCGGGGAGCTGTTTTTT	CASSLGGNTGELFF
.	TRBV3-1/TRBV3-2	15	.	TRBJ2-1	TGTGCCAGCAGCCAAGAGGCTAGACTTGGCAATGAGCAGTTCTTC	CASSQEARLGNEQFF
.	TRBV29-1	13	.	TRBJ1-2	TGCAGCGTTGAAGACAGGGCCTCCTATGGCTACACCTTC	CSVEDRASYGYTF
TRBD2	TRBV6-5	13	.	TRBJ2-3	TGTGCCAGCAAGGCGGGGGGTCCGGGTACGCAGTATTTT	CASKAGGPGTQYF
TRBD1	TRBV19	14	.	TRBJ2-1	TGTGCCAGTAGTAGGGGGACAGGGTACAATGAGCAGTTCTTC	CASSRGTGYNEQFF
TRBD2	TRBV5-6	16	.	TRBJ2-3	TGTGCCAGCAGCTGGACTAGCGGGAGGGGGCTTTCCCAGCAGTATTTT	CASSWTSGRGLSQQYF
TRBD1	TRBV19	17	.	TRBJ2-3	TGTGCCAGTCATGCAACCACAGGGGGCGTAAGCACAGATACGCAGTATTTT	CASHATTGGVSTDTQYF
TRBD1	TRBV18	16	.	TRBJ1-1	TGTGCCAGCTCATTGACTGAAGCGTACAACAGGGGTGAAGCTTTCTTT	CASSLTEAYNRGEAFF
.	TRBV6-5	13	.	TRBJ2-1	TGTGCCAGCAGTTACGAGGCCCTCAATGAGCAGTTCTTC	CASSYEALNEQFF
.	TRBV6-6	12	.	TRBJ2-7	TGTGCCAGCAGTTACTCGAGTGGCGAGCAGTACTTC	CASSYSSGEQYF
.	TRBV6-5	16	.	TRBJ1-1	TGTGCCAGCAGTTACTCGATGGGCCGAGGGAACACTGAAGCTTTCTTT	CASSYSMGRGNTEAFF
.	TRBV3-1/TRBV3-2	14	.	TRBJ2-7	TGTGCCAGCAGCCTTGGACTGGGGCGAGACGAGCAGTACTTC	CASSLGLGRDEQYF
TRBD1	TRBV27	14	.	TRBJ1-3	TGTGCCAGCAGGCGGACAGGGTCCGGAAACACCATATATTTT	CASRRTGSGNTIYF
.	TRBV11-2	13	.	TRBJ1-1	TGTGCCAGCAGCTTAGAAGAGGGGGCTGAAGCTTTCTTT	CASSLEEGAEAFF
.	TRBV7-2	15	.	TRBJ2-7	TGTGCCAGCAGCCCCGGAGGGACAGCGAAAGGGAGGCTCGTCTTC	CASSPGGTAKGRLVF
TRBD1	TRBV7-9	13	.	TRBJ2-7	TGTGCCAGCAGCTACAGGGGGGACTACGAGCAGTACTTC	CASSYRGDYEQYF
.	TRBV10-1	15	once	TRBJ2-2	TGCGCCAGCAGTGAGTATCAGGGTAGCACCGGGGAGCTGTTTTTT	CASSEYQGSTGELFF
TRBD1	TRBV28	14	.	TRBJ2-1	TGTGCCAGCAACTCAGGGGGAACCTACAATGAGCAGTTCTTC	CASNSGGTYNEQFF
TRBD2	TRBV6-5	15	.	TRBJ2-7	TGTGCCAGCAGCGCAACTTCTAGCGGAAACTACGAGCAGTACTTC	CASSATSSGNYEQYF
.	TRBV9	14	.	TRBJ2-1	TGTGCCAGCAGCGTATCAACGGGGTACAATGAGCAGTTCTTC	CASSVSTGYNEQFF
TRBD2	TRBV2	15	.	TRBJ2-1	TGTGCCAGCAGTGCGGAGCTAGCGGGAGGGGGTGAGCAGTTCTTC	CASSAELAGGGEQFF
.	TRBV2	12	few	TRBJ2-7	TGTGCCAGCAGTACTAGCAGCTACGAGCAGTACTTC	CASSTSSYEQYF
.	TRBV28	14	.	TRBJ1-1	TGTGCCAGCATTGAGGGAGCGATAAACACTGAAGCTTTCTTT	CASIEGAINTEAFF
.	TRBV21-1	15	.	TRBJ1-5	TGTGCCAGCAGACAGGGTCGCGATAGCAATCAGCCCCAGCATTTT	CASRQGRDSNQPQHF
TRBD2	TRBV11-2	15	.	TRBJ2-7	TGTGCCAGCAGCTTCGGACTAGCGGGTTTCTACGAGCAGTACTTC	CASSFGLAGFYEQYF
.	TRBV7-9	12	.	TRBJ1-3	TGTGCCAGCAGCTTAGAGGGAAACACCATATATTTT	CASSLEGNTIYF
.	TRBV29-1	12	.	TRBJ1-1	TGCAGCGTTGACGGGGGGGCAACTGAAGCTTTCTTT	CSVDGGATEAFF
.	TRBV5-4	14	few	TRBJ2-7	TGTGCCAGCAGCTTTGAACGGGGACTCTACGAGCAGTACTTC	CASSFERGLYEQYF